These 10 T cell receptor beta chains were sequenced from one sample in a study of OX40 agonist ivuxolimab in advanced cancers. The method was immunoSEQ multiplex PCR; TCRdb's version includes in-frame clones alone and lacks a portion of them. The sample holds around 45,000 clones, 70% to 80% seen once. The sequencing here drew on CD4+ or CD8+ T cells sorted from blood, taken in a trial of the OX40 agonist ivuxolimab. Source of these receptors: an adult with an advanced solid tumor such as melanoma, head and neck, liver or kidney cancer.

This clone was recorded only once. The V and J genes are TRBV7-3 and TRBJ1-1; D gene ambiguous. Trimming removed 5 bases at V and 1 base at J, with 11 bases between. Germline V gene data show CDR1 as SGHTA and CDR2 as FQGTGA. There are 14 residues in the CDR3. Written as DNA, the CDR3 is TGTGCCAGCAGCGGATGGACGGAGAACACTGAAGCTTTCTTT. Translated, it gives CASSGWTENTEAFF.

The chain uses TRBV13 and TRBJ2-2; no reliable D call. CDR3 size: 15 residues. V lost 0 bases and J 0 bases, leaving 5 bases between the germline ends. Looked up from germline, CDR1 is PRHDT and CDR2 is FYEKMQ (reference sequence). DNA of the CDR3: TGTGCCAGCAGCTTAGGAATTACGAACACCGGGGAGCTGTTTTTT. Translated, it gives CASSLGITNTGELFF.

The chain combines TRBV7-3 with TRBJ2-5, with unresolved D. CDR1 and CDR2 (germline): SGHTA, FQGTGA. Trimming removed 1 base at V and 4 bases at J, with 7 bases between. The CDR3 sequence is 13 residues long. CDR3 DNA sequence: TGTGCCAGCAGCTTAAATTGGGGAGAGACCCAGTACTTC. It is translated as CASSLNWGETQYF. The variable domain in full, with the rest retrieved from reference TRBV7-3 and TRBJ2-5, is GAGVSQTPSNKVTEKGKYVELRCDPISGHTALYWYRQSLGQGPEFLIYFQGTGAADDSGLPNDRFFAVRPEGSVSTLKIQRTERGDSAVYLCASSLNWGETQYFGPGTRLLVL.

This chain uses TRBV11-3 with TRBJ2-3; no firm D call. Germline V gives CDR1 SGHNT, CDR2 YENEEA. The V gene lost 2 bases and the J gene lost 4 bases, with 10 bases spanning the gap. CDR3 length: 14 amino acids. In DNA, the CDR3 is TGTGCCAGCAGCTTAAATGTAGGCCCAGATACGCAGTATTTT. It encodes CASSLNVGPDTQYF.

This clone was counted a few times. The J gene is TRBJ2-3, the V gene TRBV5-1, with TRBD2 matching 10 bases. V was clipped by 0 bases and J by 8 bases; unmatched bases: 9. This CDR3 has 16 amino acids. Germline loops: CDR1 SGHRS, CDR2 YFSETQ. CDR3 sequence reads: CASSLAPSGGSSTQYF. The CDR3 nucleotides read TGCGCCAGCAGCTTGGCCCCTAGCGGGGGTTCAAGTACGCAGTATTTT.

The chain employs TRBV9 and TRBJ2-7, with D maybe TRBD2 (6 bases). Trimming left V 3 bases short and J 5 bases short, with 24 bases between. Per the germline V gene, CDR1 is SGDLS and CDR2 is YYNGEE. The CDR3 is 17 amino acids. The CDR3: CASSGDFTYDPKNEQYF. The CDR3 DNA reads as TGTGCCAGCAGCGGGGACTTCACTTACGATCCCAAAAACGAGCAGTACTTC.

The chain has TRBV13 and TRBJ1-1; D is undetermined. In germline, CDR1 is PRHDT, CDR2 FYEKMQ (reference sequence). Trimming removed 4 bases at V and 2 bases at J, with 17 bases between. This CDR3 is 16 amino acids long. The CDR3 DNA follows: TGTGCCAGCAGCTCCTCTCCCCACCGGAGAAACACTGAAGCTTTCTTT. This translates into CASSSSPHRRNTEAFF.

The rearrangement uses TRBV6-5 and TRBJ1-1, with D unresolved. Trimming left V 5 bases short and J 1 base short, with 8 bases between. The CDR3 has 13 amino acids. Germline values: CDR1 MNHEY, CDR2 SVGAGI. DNA for the CDR3: TGTGCCAGCAGTATAAAACCGAACACTGAAGCTTTCTTT. Translated: CASSIKPNTEAFF.

In its sample, this clone was seen a few times. The sample contains more than one DNA sequence encoding this CDR3. This chain links TRBV7-6 with TRBJ1-2; 9 bases match TRBD1. This CDR3 has 14 residues. Germline assignment: CDR1 SGHVS and CDR2 FNYEAQ. J lost 8 bases, V lost 1 base, and 5 bases had no gene match. CDR3 sequence: CASSLVQGAGGYTF. The CDR3 DNA reads as TGTGCCAGCAGCTTAGTACAGGGGGCTGGGGGCTACACCTTC. Based on the CDR3 plus reference TRBV7-6 and TRBJ1-2, the full variable domain is GAGVSQSPRYKVTKRGQDVALRCDPISGHVSLYWYRQALGQGPEFLTYFNYEAQQDKSGLPNDRFSAERPEGSISTLTIQRTEQRDSAMYRCASSLVQGAGGYTFGSGTRLTVV.

This rearrangement joins TRBV6-5 to TRBJ1-1; possible D gene TRBD1, 6 bases. Looked up from germline, CDR1 is MNHEY and CDR2 is SVGAGI. V was clipped by 6 bases and J by 6 bases, with 17 bases between them. The CDR3 extends over 14 amino acids. The CDR3 DNA reads as TGTGCCAGCAGGAGAAGGGGGGAGAGCGCTGAAGCTTTCTTT. Protein product: CASRRRGESAEAFF.